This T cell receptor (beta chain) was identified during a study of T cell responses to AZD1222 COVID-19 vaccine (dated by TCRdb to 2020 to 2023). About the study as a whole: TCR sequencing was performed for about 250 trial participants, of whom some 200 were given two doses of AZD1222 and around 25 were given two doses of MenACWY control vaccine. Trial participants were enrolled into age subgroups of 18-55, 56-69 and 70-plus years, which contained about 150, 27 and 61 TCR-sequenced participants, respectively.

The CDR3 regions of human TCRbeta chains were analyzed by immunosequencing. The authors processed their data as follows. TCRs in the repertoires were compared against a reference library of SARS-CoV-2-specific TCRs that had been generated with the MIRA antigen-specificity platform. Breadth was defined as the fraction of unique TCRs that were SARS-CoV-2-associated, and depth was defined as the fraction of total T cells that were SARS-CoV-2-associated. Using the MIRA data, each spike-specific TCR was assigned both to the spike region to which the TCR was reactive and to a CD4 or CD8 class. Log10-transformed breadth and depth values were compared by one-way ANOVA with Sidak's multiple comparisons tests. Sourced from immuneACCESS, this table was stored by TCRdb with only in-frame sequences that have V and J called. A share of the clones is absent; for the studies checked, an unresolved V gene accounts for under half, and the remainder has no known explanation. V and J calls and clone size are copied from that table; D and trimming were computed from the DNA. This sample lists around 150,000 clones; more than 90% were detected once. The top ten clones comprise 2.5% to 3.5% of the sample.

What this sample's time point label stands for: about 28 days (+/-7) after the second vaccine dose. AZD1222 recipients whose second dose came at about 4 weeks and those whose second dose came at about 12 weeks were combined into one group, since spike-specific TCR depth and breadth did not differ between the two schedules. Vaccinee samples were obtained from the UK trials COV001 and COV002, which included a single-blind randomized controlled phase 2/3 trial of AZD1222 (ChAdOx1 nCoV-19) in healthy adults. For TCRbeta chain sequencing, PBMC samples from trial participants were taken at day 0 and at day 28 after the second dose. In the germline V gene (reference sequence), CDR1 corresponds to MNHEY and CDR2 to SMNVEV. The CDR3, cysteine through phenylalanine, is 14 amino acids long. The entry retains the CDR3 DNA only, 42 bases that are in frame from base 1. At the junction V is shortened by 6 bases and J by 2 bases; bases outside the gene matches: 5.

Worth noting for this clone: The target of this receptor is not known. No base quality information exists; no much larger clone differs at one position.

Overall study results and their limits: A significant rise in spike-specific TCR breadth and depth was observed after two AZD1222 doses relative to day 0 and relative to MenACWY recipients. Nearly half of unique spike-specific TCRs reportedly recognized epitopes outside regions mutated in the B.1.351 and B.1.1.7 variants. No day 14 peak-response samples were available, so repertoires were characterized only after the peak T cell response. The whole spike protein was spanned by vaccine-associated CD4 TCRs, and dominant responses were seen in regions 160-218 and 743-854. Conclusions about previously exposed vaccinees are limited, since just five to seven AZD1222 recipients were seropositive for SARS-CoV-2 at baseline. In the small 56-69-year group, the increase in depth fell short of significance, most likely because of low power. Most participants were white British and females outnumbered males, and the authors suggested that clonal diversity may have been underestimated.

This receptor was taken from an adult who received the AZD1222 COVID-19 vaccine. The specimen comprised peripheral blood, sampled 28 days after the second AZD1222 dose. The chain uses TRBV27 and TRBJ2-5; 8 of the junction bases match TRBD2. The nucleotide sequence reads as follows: TGTGCCAGCAGCACTAGCGGAGCGCAAGAGACCCAGTACTTC. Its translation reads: CASSTSGAQETQYF.